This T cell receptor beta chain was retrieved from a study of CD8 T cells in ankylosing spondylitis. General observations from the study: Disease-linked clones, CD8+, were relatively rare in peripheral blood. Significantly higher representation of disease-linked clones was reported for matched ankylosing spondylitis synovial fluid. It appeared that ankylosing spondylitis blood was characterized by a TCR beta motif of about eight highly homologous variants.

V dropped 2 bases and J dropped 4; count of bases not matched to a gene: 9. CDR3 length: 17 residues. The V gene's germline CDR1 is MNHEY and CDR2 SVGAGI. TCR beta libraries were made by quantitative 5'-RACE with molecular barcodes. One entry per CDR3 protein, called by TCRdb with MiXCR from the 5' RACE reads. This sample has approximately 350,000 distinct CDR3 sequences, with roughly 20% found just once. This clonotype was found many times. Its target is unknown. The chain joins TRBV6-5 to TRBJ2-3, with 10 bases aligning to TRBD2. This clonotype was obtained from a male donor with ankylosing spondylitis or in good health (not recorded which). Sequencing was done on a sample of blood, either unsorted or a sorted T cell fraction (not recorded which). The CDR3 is CASSYALSGGPSDTQYF. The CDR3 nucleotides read TGTGCCAGCAGTTACGCCCTTAGCGGGGGGCCTTCAGATACGCAGTATTTT.